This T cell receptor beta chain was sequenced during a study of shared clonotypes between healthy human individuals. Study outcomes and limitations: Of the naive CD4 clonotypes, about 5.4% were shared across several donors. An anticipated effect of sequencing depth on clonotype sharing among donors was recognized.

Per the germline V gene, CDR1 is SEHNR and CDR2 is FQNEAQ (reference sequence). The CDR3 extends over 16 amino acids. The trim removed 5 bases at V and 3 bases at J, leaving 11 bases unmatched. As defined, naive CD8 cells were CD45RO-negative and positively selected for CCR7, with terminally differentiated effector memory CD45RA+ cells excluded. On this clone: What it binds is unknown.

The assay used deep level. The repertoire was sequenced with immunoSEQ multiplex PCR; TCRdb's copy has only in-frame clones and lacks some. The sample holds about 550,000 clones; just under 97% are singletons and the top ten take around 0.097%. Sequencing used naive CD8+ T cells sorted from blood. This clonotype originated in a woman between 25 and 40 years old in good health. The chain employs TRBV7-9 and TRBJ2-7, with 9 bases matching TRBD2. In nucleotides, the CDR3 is TGTGCCAGCAGCCCTCAGGCTGGGACTAGCTACTACGAGCAGTACTTC. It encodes CASSPQAGTSYYEQYF.